The 23 T cell receptor beta chains in this list originate from one sample, sequenced in a study of blood T cell repertoires in COVID-19. TCRdb's copy holds only in-frame clones and misses some; the assay was immunoSEQ multiplex PCR. The sample shows 70,000 to 100,000 clones, around 90% of them seen only once. The source material was peripheral blood. The receptors here all came from a woman older than 75 with active or convalescent COVID-19.

The gene calls are TRBV5-4 and TRBJ2-5, with D maybe TRBD2 (6 bases). Deletions cut 4 bases from V and 5 bases from J, with 18 bases between. This CDR3 has 15 residues. Germline values: CDR1 SGHNT, CDR2 YYREEE (reference sequence). The CDR3, as DNA: TGTGCCAGCAGCAGAGCTCAGGGAGGAAGGGAGACCCAGTACTTC. It yields the protein CASSRAQGGRETQYF.

This chain joins TRBV9 and TRBJ2-5; TRBD2 is a possible D gene (6 bases). Trimming cost V 0 bases and J 2 bases, with 17 bases left between them. Germline V gene data show CDR1 as SGDLS and CDR2 as YYNGEE. The length of the CDR3 is 17 residues. The CDR3 DNA sequence: TGTGCCAGCAGCGTAGGTCAGGCAGGGAGGAGTCAAGAGACCCAGTACTTC. Protein product: CASSVGQAGRSQETQYF.

The CDR3 is CASSHLQGGLQAFF. CDR3 DNA: TGTGCCAGCAGCCATTTACAGGGGGGTCTTCAAGCTTTCTTT. The chain links TRBV28 to TRBJ1-1; TRBD1 matches 8 bases. With V trimmed by 6 bases and J by 9 bases, 12 bases remained unmatched. The germline CDR1 and CDR2 sequences are MDHEN and SYDVKM. The CDR3 totals 14 residues.

The V gene is TRBV20-1, the J gene TRBJ2-3, with D possibly matching TRBD2 (6 bases). This CDR3 comprises 15 residues. Trimming took 3 bases from V and 2 from J, leaving 15 bases between them. Per the germline V gene, CDR1 is DFQATT and CDR2 is SNEGSKA (reference sequence). Written as DNA, the CDR3 is TGCAGTGCTAGTTCTCCTAGCGAGTACACAGATACGCAGTATTTT. Translated, it gives CSASSPSEYTDTQYF.

The count of this clone is one. This chain joins TRBV14 and TRBJ2-1; 14 bases agree with TRBD2. The CDR3 spans 21 residues. The V gene's germline CDR1 is SGHDN and CDR2 FVKESK. The V gene end was trimmed by 2 bases and the J gene end by 3 bases; junction bases not matched to a gene: 15. The CDR3 DNA follows: TGTGCCAGCAGCCAACTAAGTGTAGGGACTAGCGGGAGAGGGGTCTACAATGAGCAGTTCTTC. Residues: CASSQLSVGTSGRGVYNEQFF.

The chain joins TRBV6-1 to TRBJ2-7, with 7 bases matching TRBD2. This CDR3 is 16 amino acids long. The germline V gene has CDR1 MNHNS and CDR2 SASEGT. V was clipped by 0 bases and J by 2 bases; unmatched bases: 7. The CDR3 reads CASSEASGGGAYEQYF. The CDR3, as DNA: TGTGCCAGCAGTGAAGCGTCGGGCGGGGGAGCCTACGAGCAGTACTTC.

In this sample, this clone turned up a few times. The J gene is TRBJ2-5, the V gene TRBV7-2, with D perhaps matching TRBD2 (5 bases). Trimming pared 1 base from V and 3 bases from J, leaving 6 bases between. Germline V lookup: CDR1 SGHTA, CDR2 FQGNSA. The CDR3 runs 13 residues. The CDR3 sequence is CASSLEREETQYF. CDR3 in DNA: TGTGCCAGCAGCTTAGAGAGGGAAGAGACCCAGTACTTC. The variable domain in full, with the rest retrieved from reference TRBV7-2 and TRBJ2-5, is GAGVSQSPSNKVTEKGKDVELRCDPISGHTALYWYRQSLGQGLEFLIYFQGNSAPDKSGLPSDRFSAERTGGSVSTLTIQRTQQEDSAVYLCASSLEREETQYFGPGTRLLVL.

The gene calls are TRBV28 and TRBJ1-2, with D possibly matching TRBD1 (5 bases). CDR3 length: 16 residues. Germline V CDR1 and CDR2: MDHEN, SYDVKM. Trimming removed 10 bases at V and 0 bases at J, with 21 bases between. CDR3 region: CATKASGGSSNYGYTF. The CDR3 DNA follows: TGTGCCACCAAGGCATCGGGGGGGTCTTCTAACTATGGCTACACCTTC.

The J gene is TRBJ2-2, the V gene TRBV7-3; D is uncertain. The V gene's germline CDR1 is SGHTA and CDR2 FQGTGA. The CDR3 length is 13 residues. Trimming shortened V by 3 bases and J by 8 bases, and 10 bases separated the two germline ends. CDR3 nucleotide sequence: TGTGCCAGCAGCTTGCCCCCAGGTGGGGAGCTGTTTTTT. This codes for CASSLPPGGELFF. The whole variable domain, remainder taken from reference TRBV7-3 and TRBJ2-2, is GAGVSQTPSNKVTEKGKYVELRCDPISGHTALYWYRQSLGQGPEFLIYFQGTGAADDSGLPNDRFFAVRPEGSVSTLKIQRTERGDSAVYLCASSLPPGGELFFGEGSRLTVL.

The J gene is TRBJ1-6, the V gene TRBV9; D is possibly TRBD1 (6 bases). Trimming left V 0 bases short and J 7 bases short, with 11 bases between. This CDR3 contains 15 residues. Germline V CDR1 and CDR2: SGDLS, YYNGEE. CDR3 sequence (DNA): TGTGCCAGCAGCGTAGAGGGGGGGCTGAATTCACCCCTCCACTTT. Translation: CASSVEGGLNSPLHF.

This sequence joins TRBV7-9 and TRBJ2-3, with 12 bases lining up with TRBD2. Germline V gene lookup returns CDR1 SEHNR and CDR2 FQNEAQ (reference sequence). With V trimmed by 5 bases and J by 3 bases, 6 bases remained unmatched. The CDR3 covers 16 residues. The CDR3 nucleotides read TGTGCCAGCAGCCTGGGACTAGCGGGTTTTACAGATACGCAGTATTTT. Amino acids: CASSLGLAGFTDTQYF.

A single count supports this clone. The chain combines TRBV4-3 with TRBJ2-7; 9 bases fit TRBD1. The germline V gene encodes CDR1 LGHNA and CDR2 YSLEER. There are 20 residues in the CDR3. V lost 6 bases and J lost 0; bases outside the gene matches: 21. This CDR3 reads CASSAVWGQGKLQDSYEQYF. Written as DNA, the CDR3 is TGCGCCAGCAGTGCGGTCTGGGGACAGGGAAAACTACAAGACTCCTACGAGCAGTACTTC.

This clone was recorded a few times. The chain recombines TRBV20-1 with TRBJ2-5; TRBD2 agrees at 14 bases. CDR1 and CDR2 from the germline V gene are DFQATT and SNEGSKA (reference sequence). CDR3 size: 16 residues. The V and J ends lost 3 bases and 4 bases, in that order; junction bases with no gene match: 7. The CDR3 DNA follows: TGCAGTGCTAGTGATCCGGGGACTAGCGGGAGAGAGACCCAGTACTTC. It specifies CSASDPGTSGRETQYF.

The rearrangement uses TRBV27 and TRBJ2-7; D gene uncertain. Germline V CDR1 and CDR2: MNHEY, SMNVEV (reference sequence). Deletions cut 6 bases from V and 3 bases from J, with 21 bases between. The CDR3 spans 16 residues. CDR3 nucleotides: TGTGCCAGCAGAACCAATCTTCAGGTTTCGGTCTACGAGCAGTACTTC. It specifies CASRTNLQVSVYEQYF.

The J gene is TRBJ1-5, the V gene TRBV19; D gene unclear. Trimming took 8 bases from V and 5 from J, leaving 19 bases between them. Germline values: CDR1 LNHDA, CDR2 SQIVND (reference sequence). The CDR3 length is 15 residues. The CDR3, as DNA: TGTGCCAGTTGTAACGACGGAGGAAGTTATCAGCCCCAGCATTTT. Translation: CASCNDGGSYQPQHF.

V is TRBV28 and J is TRBJ1-5; no definite D call. The CDR3 totals 13 residues. Between the trimmed V and J ends, which lost 7 bases and 2 bases, there was a span of 9 bases. From germline, CDR1 is MDHEN and CDR2 SYDVKM. The DNA of the CDR3 is TGTGCCAGCATGACACATGGCAATCAGCCCCAGCATTTT. This sequence encodes CASMTHGNQPQHF.

The chain combines TRBV3-1 (or the pseudogene TRBV3-2) with TRBJ1-4; maybe TRBD1 (5 bases). V shed 0 bases and J shed 11 bases, with 16 bases lying between them. The length of the CDR3 is 15 residues. Germline V lookup: CDR1 LGHDT, CDR2 YNNKEL (reference sequence). The CDR3 coding sequence is TGTGCCAGCAGCCAAGAACCCCCCCCAGGGTCTAAACTGTTTTTT. It encodes CASSQEPPPGSKLFF.

This clone was observed a handful of times. The chain recombines TRBV28 with TRBJ1-1; maybe TRBD1 (6 bases). The CDR3 has 15 amino acids. Trimming removed 5 bases from V and 6 bases from J, with 19 bases in between. In germline, CDR1 is MDHEN, CDR2 SYDVKM. The chain's CDR3 is CASSVQGSRGPEAFF. In nucleotides, the CDR3 is TGTGCCAGCAGTGTCCAGGGCTCCAGGGGACCTGAAGCTTTCTTT.

This chain links TRBV3-1 (or the pseudogene TRBV3-2) with TRBJ1-3; D gene uncertain. With 1 base removed from V and 4 bases from J, the gap between germline ends came to 5 bases. In germline, CDR1 is LGHDT, CDR2 YNNKEL (reference sequence). The CDR3 spans 13 residues. The chain's CDR3 is CASSQARGNTIYF. CDR3 nucleotide sequence: TGTGCCAGCAGCCAAGCGCGGGGAAACACCATATATTTT.

The CDR3 bases are TGTGCCAGCAGCCGCAAAATCGGCTACAATGAGCAGTTCTTC. This translates into CASSRKIGYNEQFF. The chain links TRBV13 to TRBJ2-1; D gene ambiguous. Germline values: CDR1 PRHDT, CDR2 FYEKMQ (reference sequence). This CDR3 has 14 residues. V gave up 5 bases and J gave up 3 bases, with 11 bases separating them.

The sample holds one count of this clone. The chain is built from TRBV5-6 and TRBJ1-2; 9 positions agree with TRBD1. Germline CDR1 reads SGHDT; CDR2 reads YYEEEE. Trimming removed 1 base from V and 5 bases from J; junction bases left unmatched: 6. The CDR3 length is 15 residues. CDR3 sequence (DNA): TGTGCCAGCAGCTTGTTGGGACAGGGAGCATATGGCTACACCTTC. Amino acid sequence: CASSLLGQGAYGYTF.

CDR3 DNA sequence: TGCAGCGTTGGTGGGGGGAGCGAGACCCAGTACTTC. Residues: CSVGGGSETQYF. The J gene is TRBJ2-5, the V gene TRBV29-1; D is possibly TRBD2 (6 bases). This CDR3 contains 12 residues. The ends were cut back, 4 bases at V and 5 bases at J, with 11 bases in the middle. Looked up from germline, CDR1 is SQVTM and CDR2 is ANQGSEA.

The genes are TRBV11-2 and TRBJ2-1; D is possibly TRBD2 (5 bases). Germline V CDR1 and CDR2: SGHAT, FQNNGV. V was pared by 1 base and J by 8 bases, with 12 bases between. This CDR3 has 14 amino acids. CDR3 in DNA: TGTGCCAGCAGCTTAGCTCTAGCCGGGGATGAGCAGTTCTTC. Translating it yields CASSLALAGDEQFF.